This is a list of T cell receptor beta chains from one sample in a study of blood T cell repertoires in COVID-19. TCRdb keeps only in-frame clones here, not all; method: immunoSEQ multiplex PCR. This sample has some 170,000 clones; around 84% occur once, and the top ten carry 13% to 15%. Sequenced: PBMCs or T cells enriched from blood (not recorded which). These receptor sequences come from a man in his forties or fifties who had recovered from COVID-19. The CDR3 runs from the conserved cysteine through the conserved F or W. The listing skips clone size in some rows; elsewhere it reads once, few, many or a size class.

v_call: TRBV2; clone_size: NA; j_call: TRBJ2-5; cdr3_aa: CASSAVQETQYF
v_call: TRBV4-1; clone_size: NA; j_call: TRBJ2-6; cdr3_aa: CASSQSDRGMDGANVLTF
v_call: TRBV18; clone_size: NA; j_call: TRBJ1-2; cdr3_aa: CASLRDIANYGYTF
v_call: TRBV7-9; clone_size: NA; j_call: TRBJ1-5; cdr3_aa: CASSFAGWGQPQHF
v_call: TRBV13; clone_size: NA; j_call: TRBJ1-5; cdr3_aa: CASSIRDSNQPQHF
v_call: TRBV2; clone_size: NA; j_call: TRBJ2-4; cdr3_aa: CASSETAPQNIQYF
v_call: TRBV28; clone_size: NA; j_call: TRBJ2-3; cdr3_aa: CASSSGLAGRTDTQYF
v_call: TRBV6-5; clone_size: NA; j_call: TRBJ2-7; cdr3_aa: CASSLGGASYEQYF
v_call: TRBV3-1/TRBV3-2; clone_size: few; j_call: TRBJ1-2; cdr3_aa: CASSYGQGAYGYTF
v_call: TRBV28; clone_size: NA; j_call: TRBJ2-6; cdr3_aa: CASSFSSVTSGANVLTF
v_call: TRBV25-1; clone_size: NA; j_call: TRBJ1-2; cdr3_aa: CASSESEGGSNYGYTF
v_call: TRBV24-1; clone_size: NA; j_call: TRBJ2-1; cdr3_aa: CATSDPGRGEQFF
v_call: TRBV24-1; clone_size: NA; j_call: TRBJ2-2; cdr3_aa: CATSDLNSYTGELFF
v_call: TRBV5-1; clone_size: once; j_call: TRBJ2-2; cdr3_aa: CASSLAGLANTGELFF
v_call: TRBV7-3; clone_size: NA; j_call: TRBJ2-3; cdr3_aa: CASSAVLAGGQHIIITDTQYF
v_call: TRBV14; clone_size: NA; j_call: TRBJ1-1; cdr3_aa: CASSLLTGLTEAFF
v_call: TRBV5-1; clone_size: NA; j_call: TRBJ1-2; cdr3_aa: CASSLQTGDYGYTF
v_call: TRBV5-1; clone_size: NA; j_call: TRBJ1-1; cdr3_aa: CASSFGPPGTEAFF
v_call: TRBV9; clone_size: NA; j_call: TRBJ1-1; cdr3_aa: CASSVQGASTEAFF
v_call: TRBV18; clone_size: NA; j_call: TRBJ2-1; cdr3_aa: CASSLRGEQFF
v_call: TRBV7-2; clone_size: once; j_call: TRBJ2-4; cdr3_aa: CASSVPGTGLPLAKNIQYF
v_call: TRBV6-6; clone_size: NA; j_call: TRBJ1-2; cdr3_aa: CASSPGDGYTF
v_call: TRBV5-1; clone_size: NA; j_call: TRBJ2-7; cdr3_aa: CASSSQGADYEQYF
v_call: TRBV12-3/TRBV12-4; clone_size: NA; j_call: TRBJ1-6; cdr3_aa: CASSSQSDSPLHF
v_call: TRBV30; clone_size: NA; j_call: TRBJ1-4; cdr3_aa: CAWRGEGGGKLFF
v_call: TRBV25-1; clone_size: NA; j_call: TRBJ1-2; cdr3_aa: CASRKTLGQGPYGYTF
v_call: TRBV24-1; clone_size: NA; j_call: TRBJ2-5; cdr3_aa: CATSEWTGGEETQYF
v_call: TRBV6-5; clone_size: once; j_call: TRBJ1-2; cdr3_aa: CASSYWTGNNYGYTF
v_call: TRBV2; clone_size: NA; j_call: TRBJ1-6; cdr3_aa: CASSEDRSSYNSPLHF
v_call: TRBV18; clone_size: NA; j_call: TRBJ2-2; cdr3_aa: CASSGQTNTGELFF